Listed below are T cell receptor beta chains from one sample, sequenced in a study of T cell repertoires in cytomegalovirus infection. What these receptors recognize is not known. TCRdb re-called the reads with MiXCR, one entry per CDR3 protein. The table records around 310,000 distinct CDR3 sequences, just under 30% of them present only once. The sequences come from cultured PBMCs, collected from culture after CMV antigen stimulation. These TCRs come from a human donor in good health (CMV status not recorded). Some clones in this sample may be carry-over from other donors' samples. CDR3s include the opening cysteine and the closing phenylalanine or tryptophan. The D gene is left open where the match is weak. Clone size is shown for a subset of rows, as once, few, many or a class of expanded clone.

CDR3 DNA: TGTGCCAGCAGTGAACACAGGGACTCCTACGAGCAGTACTTC; CDR3 protein: CASSEHRDSYEQYF; V gene: TRBV6-1; J gene: TRBJ2-7; D gene: -; clone size: few; CDR3 length: 14
CDR3 DNA: TGTGCCAGCAGCTTAGCCCCCAGGGGGCGGAACACCGGGGAGCTGTTTTTT; CDR3 protein: CASSLAPRGRNTGELFF; V gene: TRBV7-8; J gene: TRBJ2-2; D gene: TRBD1; clone size: -; CDR3 length: 17
CDR3 DNA: TGCGCCAGCAGCTTCGGCCTAGCGGTTAAAGGTCGGTACGAGCAGTACTTC; CDR3 protein: CASSFGLAVKGRYEQYF; V gene: TRBV5-1; J gene: TRBJ2-7; D gene: TRBD2; clone size: few; CDR3 length: 17
CDR3 DNA: TGTGCCAGCAGCCAAGATTGGGGGGCCGGGGAGCTGTTTTTT; CDR3 protein: CASSQDWGAGELFF; V gene: TRBV4-2; J gene: TRBJ2-2; D gene: -; clone size: few; CDR3 length: 14
CDR3 DNA: TGTGCCAGCAGCCCAGTTGGAGAGGGGGCTGGGGACTATGGCTACACCTTC; CDR3 protein: CASSPVGEGAGDYGYTF; V gene: TRBV28; J gene: TRBJ1-2; D gene: TRBD1; clone size: -; CDR3 length: 17
CDR3 DNA: TGTGCCAGCAGCTTGCCGGGTCCCGGGGAGCTGTTTTTT; CDR3 protein: CASSLPGPGELFF; V gene: TRBV11-2; J gene: TRBJ2-2; D gene: -; clone size: few; CDR3 length: 13
CDR3 DNA: TGTGCCTGGAGTGAAGCCGGGACATCTCCCCTCCACTTT; CDR3 protein: CAWSEAGTSPLHF; V gene: TRBV30; J gene: TRBJ1-6; D gene: -; clone size: -; CDR3 length: 13
CDR3 DNA: TGTGCCAGCATCGGCGGGGCGGGGGTCGCACGCCAGTATTTT; CDR3 protein: CASIGGAGVARQYF; V gene: TRBV19; J gene: TRBJ2-3; D gene: TRBD2; clone size: -; CDR3 length: 14
CDR3 DNA: TGTGCCAGCAGCCTATCGGGACTAGCGAGCTCCTACAATGAGCAGTTCTTC; CDR3 protein: CASSLSGLASSYNEQFF; V gene: TRBV6-1; J gene: TRBJ2-1; D gene: TRBD2; clone size: -; CDR3 length: 17
CDR3 DNA: TGTGCCAGCAGTTTACGACAGGGATGGCATGGCTACACCTTC; CDR3 protein: CASSLRQGWHGYTF; V gene: TRBV28; J gene: TRBJ1-2; D gene: TRBD1; clone size: few; CDR3 length: 14
CDR3 DNA: TGCGCCAGCAGCTGGGGGACCGGGGATCTGTTTTTT; CDR3 protein: CASSWGTGDLFF; V gene: TRBV5-1; J gene: TRBJ2-2; D gene: -; clone size: few; CDR3 length: 12
CDR3 DNA: TGTGCCAGCAGTTCTACCCCCATGGACAGTCCCAATCAGCCCCAGCATTTT; CDR3 protein: CASSSTPMDSPNQPQHF; V gene: TRBV6-5; J gene: TRBJ1-5; D gene: -; clone size: -; CDR3 length: 17
CDR3 DNA: TGCAGTGCTAGAGAGATTGGACTCAATACTGGAAACACCATATATTTT; CDR3 protein: CSAREIGLNTGNTIYF; V gene: TRBV20-1; J gene: TRBJ1-3; D gene: -; clone size: -; CDR3 length: 16
CDR3 DNA: TGTGCCTGGAGGTTTTTGGGGGTTACCGGGGAGCTGTTTTTT; CDR3 protein: CAWRFLGVTGELFF; V gene: TRBV30; J gene: TRBJ2-2; D gene: -; clone size: -; CDR3 length: 14
CDR3 DNA: TGCAGTGCCAATCTTGGGACTAGCGGGAGCCGCAACACCGGGGAGCTGTTTTTT; CDR3 protein: CSANLGTSGSRNTGELFF; V gene: TRBV20-1; J gene: TRBJ2-2; D gene: TRBD2; clone size: -; CDR3 length: 18
CDR3 DNA: TGCGCCAGCAGCTTGAGGCTAGCGGGGATCCTACCCGGGGCAGATACGCAGTATTTT; CDR3 protein: CASSLRLAGILPGADTQYF; V gene: TRBV5-1; J gene: TRBJ2-3; D gene: TRBD2; clone size: -; CDR3 length: 19
CDR3 DNA: TGTGCCAGCAGTCCCCCCCCGGGTAGCAATCAGCCCCAGCATTTT; CDR3 protein: CASSPPPGSNQPQHF; V gene: TRBV28; J gene: TRBJ1-5; D gene: -; clone size: few; CDR3 length: 15
CDR3 DNA: TGCGCCAGCAGCCAACAGGGAATCGATGGCTACACCTTC; CDR3 protein: CASSQQGIDGYTF; V gene: TRBV5-1; J gene: TRBJ1-2; D gene: -; clone size: -; CDR3 length: 13
CDR3 DNA: TGCAGTGCTAGAAGGCCAGAACAAGGGACTGAAGCTTTCTTT; CDR3 protein: CSARRPEQGTEAFF; V gene: TRBV20-1; J gene: TRBJ1-1; D gene: -; clone size: -; CDR3 length: 14
CDR3 DNA: TGTGCCTGGAGTACACCGGACAGTAATGAAAAACTGTTTTTT; CDR3 protein: CAWSTPDSNEKLFF; V gene: TRBV30; J gene: TRBJ1-4; D gene: -; clone size: few; CDR3 length: 14
CDR3 DNA: TGTGCCAGCACTCCCAACGGAATACCTGGAAACACCATATATTTT; CDR3 protein: CASTPNGIPGNTIYF; V gene: TRBV6-1; J gene: TRBJ1-3; D gene: -; clone size: -; CDR3 length: 15
CDR3 DNA: TGTGCCATCAGCCCGGACCCAGAGGGCAATCAGCCCCAGCATTTT; CDR3 protein: CAISPDPEGNQPQHF; V gene: TRBV10-3; J gene: TRBJ1-5; D gene: -; clone size: -; CDR3 length: 15
CDR3 DNA: TGTGCCAGCAGCCAAGAACAGAGTTGGGGCTACACCTTC; CDR3 protein: CASSQEQSWGYTF; V gene: TRBV4-2; J gene: TRBJ1-2; D gene: -; clone size: few; CDR3 length: 13
CDR3 DNA: TGTGCCAGCAGCCAATGGGGACTACCTTACACCGGGGAGCTGTTTTTT; CDR3 protein: CASSQWGLPYTGELFF; V gene: TRBV3-1; J gene: TRBJ2-2; D gene: TRBD2; clone size: few; CDR3 length: 16
CDR3 DNA: TGTGCCAGCAGTGCCGGGACAGGGAATCAGCCCCAGCATTTT; CDR3 protein: CASSAGTGNQPQHF; V gene: TRBV6-5; J gene: TRBJ1-5; D gene: TRBD1; clone size: many; CDR3 length: 14
CDR3 DNA: TGTGCCAGCAGCCCCTCGGTTTTCATGAACGGGGGGGGGCCCTACAATGAGCAGTTCTTC; CDR3 protein: CASSPSVFMNGGGPYNEQFF; V gene: TRBV5-4; J gene: TRBJ2-1; D gene: TRBD2; clone size: many; CDR3 length: 20
CDR3 DNA: TGTGCCAGCAGCCGGGGGACTAACTCCTACGAGCAGTACTTC; CDR3 protein: CASSRGTNSYEQYF; V gene: TRBV27; J gene: TRBJ2-7; D gene: TRBD2; clone size: -; CDR3 length: 14
CDR3 DNA: TGTGCCAGCAGTGCTCCGGGCAGACCTAACTATGGCTACACCTTC; CDR3 protein: CASSAPGRPNYGYTF; V gene: TRBV27; J gene: TRBJ1-2; D gene: -; clone size: -; CDR3 length: 15
CDR3 DNA: TGTGCCAGCTTCAAACAGGGGGCGGACGGCTACACCTTC; CDR3 protein: CASFKQGADGYTF; V gene: TRBV7-9; J gene: TRBJ1-2; D gene: TRBD1; clone size: few; CDR3 length: 13
CDR3 DNA: TGTGCCAGCAGTTCATCCACAGGGAGGGGCTACACCTTC; CDR3 protein: CASSSSTGRGYTF; V gene: TRBV6-5; J gene: TRBJ1-2; D gene: -; clone size: -; CDR3 length: 13
CDR3 DNA: TGTGCCAGCAGTGAAGGGGGGCGGGGTGAGCAGTTCTTC; CDR3 protein: CASSEGGRGEQFF; V gene: TRBV6-1; J gene: TRBJ2-1; D gene: -; clone size: -; CDR3 length: 13
CDR3 DNA: TGTGCCAGCTCACCAGGGGTGGGCAATTCACCCCTCCACTTT; CDR3 protein: CASSPGVGNSPLHF; V gene: TRBV18; J gene: TRBJ1-6; D gene: -; clone size: -; CDR3 length: 14
CDR3 DNA: TGTGCCAGCAGTGATAGTCCAGGAGGGAATTCACCCCTCCACTTT; CDR3 protein: CASSDSPGGNSPLHF; V gene: TRBV25-1; J gene: TRBJ1-6; D gene: -; clone size: -; CDR3 length: 15
CDR3 DNA: TGTGCCAGCAGTTACTTCCCCCAGAACTATGGCTACACCTTC; CDR3 protein: CASSYFPQNYGYTF; V gene: TRBV6-6; J gene: TRBJ1-2; D gene: -; clone size: -; CDR3 length: 14
CDR3 DNA: TGTGCCAGCAGGGGGGCTAGCGGACCCTACGAGCAGTACTTC; CDR3 protein: CASRGASGPYEQYF; V gene: TRBV7-8; J gene: TRBJ2-7; D gene: -; clone size: few; CDR3 length: 14
CDR3 DNA: TGTGCCAGTAGGGTACTAGCGGGTGTCTACAATGAGCAGTTCTTC; CDR3 protein: CASRVLAGVYNEQFF; V gene: TRBV19; J gene: TRBJ2-1; D gene: TRBD2; clone size: -; CDR3 length: 15
CDR3 DNA: TGTGCCAGTAGTATATATTCTGACGGGAGGTACGAGCAGTACTTC; CDR3 protein: CASSIYSDGRYEQYF; V gene: TRBV19; J gene: TRBJ2-7; D gene: TRBD2; clone size: -; CDR3 length: 15
CDR3 DNA: TGTGCCAGCTCTAGGGGGAGGGCTGAAGCTTTCTTT; CDR3 protein: CASSRGRAEAFF; V gene: TRBV6-8; J gene: TRBJ1-1; D gene: -; clone size: -; CDR3 length: 12
CDR3 DNA: TGCAGTGCTCCTGGGTGGGGGGCGCAGGGCTACACCTTC; CDR3 protein: CSAPGWGAQGYTF; V gene: TRBV20-1; J gene: TRBJ1-2; D gene: -; clone size: many; CDR3 length: 13
CDR3 DNA: TGCGCCAGCAGCTTGGATGCAGGGGGAACCTATGGCTACACCTTC; CDR3 protein: CASSLDAGGTYGYTF; V gene: TRBV5-1; J gene: TRBJ1-2; D gene: TRBD1; clone size: few; CDR3 length: 15
CDR3 DNA: TGTGCCAGCAGCTTAGTCGGCAGGGGGTCGTACGAGCAGTACTTC; CDR3 protein: CASSLVGRGSYEQYF; V gene: TRBV11-2; J gene: TRBJ2-7; D gene: TRBD1; clone size: -; CDR3 length: 15
CDR3 DNA: TGTGCCAGCAGCTCAGTTGCTAACTATGGCTACACCTTC; CDR3 protein: CASSSVANYGYTF; V gene: TRBV7-2; J gene: TRBJ1-2; D gene: -; clone size: -; CDR3 length: 13
CDR3 DNA: TGTGCCAGCAGCCAAGATCCTAGGACAGGGGATGGCTACACCTTC; CDR3 protein: CASSQDPRTGDGYTF; V gene: TRBV3-1; J gene: TRBJ1-2; D gene: TRBD1; clone size: once; CDR3 length: 15
CDR3 DNA: TGTGCTAGTGGCTCAGGGAGAGGGGCCACAGATACGCAGTATTTT; CDR3 protein: CASGSGRGATDTQYF; V gene: TRBV12-5; J gene: TRBJ2-3; D gene: -; clone size: -; CDR3 length: 15
CDR3 DNA: TGCGCCAGCCGACACAGGGGGAACACTGAAGCTTTCTTT; CDR3 protein: CASRHRGNTEAFF; V gene: TRBV5-1; J gene: TRBJ1-1; D gene: TRBD1; clone size: -; CDR3 length: 13
CDR3 DNA: TGTGCCAGCAGCTTCCCTGGGAGACAGGGTCAAGAGACCCAGTACTTC; CDR3 protein: CASSFPGRQGQETQYF; V gene: TRBV11-2; J gene: TRBJ2-5; D gene: TRBD1; clone size: few; CDR3 length: 16
CDR3 DNA: TGTGCCAGCAGCCCGGGCCGGGCTAAATACAATGAGCAGTTCTTC; CDR3 protein: CASSPGRAKYNEQFF; V gene: TRBV7-9; J gene: TRBJ2-1; D gene: -; clone size: many; CDR3 length: 15
CDR3 DNA: TGTGCCAGCAGCCTGACCGATATCTCCTACGAGCAGTACTTC; CDR3 protein: CASSLTDISYEQYF; V gene: TRBV2; J gene: TRBJ2-7; D gene: -; clone size: -; CDR3 length: 14